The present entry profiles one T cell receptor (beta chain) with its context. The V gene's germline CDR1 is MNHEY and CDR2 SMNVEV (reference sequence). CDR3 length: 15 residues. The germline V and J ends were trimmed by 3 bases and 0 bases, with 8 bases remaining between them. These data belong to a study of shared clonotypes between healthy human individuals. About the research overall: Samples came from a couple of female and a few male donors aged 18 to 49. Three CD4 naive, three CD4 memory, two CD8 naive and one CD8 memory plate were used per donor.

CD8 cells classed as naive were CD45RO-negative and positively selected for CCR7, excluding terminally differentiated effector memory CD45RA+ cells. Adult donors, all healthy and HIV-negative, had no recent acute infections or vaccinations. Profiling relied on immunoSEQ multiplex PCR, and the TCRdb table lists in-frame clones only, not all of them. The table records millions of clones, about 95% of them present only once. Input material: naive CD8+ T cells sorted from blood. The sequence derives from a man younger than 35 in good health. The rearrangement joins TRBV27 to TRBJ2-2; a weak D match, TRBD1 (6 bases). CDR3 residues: CASSLGATNTGELFF. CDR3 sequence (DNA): TGTGCCAGCAGTTTGGGGGCTACGAACACCGGGGAGCTGTTTTTT.